This T cell receptor (beta chain) derives from a study of OX40 agonist ivuxolimab in advanced cancers. Across the whole study: Treatment of patients was with ivuxolimab, an agonistic anti-OX40 (CD134) antibody. Patients receiving dose escalation had hepatocellular carcinoma, melanoma, renal cell or head and neck cancer.

About this clone: Its antigen is not known.

Overall study results and limits: Low normalized clonal expansion also occurred in some nonresponding patients.

Sequenced by immunoSEQ multiplex PCR; TCRdb stores in-frame clones only, minus some. The top ten clones hold roughly 6.3% of a sample with some 54,000 clones, under 85% of them seen once. Germline-derived CDR1 and CDR2 are KGHSH and LQKENI. V lost 3 bases to trimming and J lost 6 bases, with 15 bases between them. This CDR3 is 14 amino acids long. This chain joins TRBV18 and TRBJ2-7, with D hard to call. Sample: CD4+ or CD8+ T cells sorted from blood, taken in a trial of the OX40 agonist ivuxolimab. The sequence derives from an adult with an advanced solid tumor such as melanoma, head and neck, liver or kidney cancer. The CDR3 loop is CASSPEGSPGEQYF. The CDR3 region has the DNA TGTGCCAGCTCACCGGAAGGGTCCCCGGGCGAGCAGTACTTC.